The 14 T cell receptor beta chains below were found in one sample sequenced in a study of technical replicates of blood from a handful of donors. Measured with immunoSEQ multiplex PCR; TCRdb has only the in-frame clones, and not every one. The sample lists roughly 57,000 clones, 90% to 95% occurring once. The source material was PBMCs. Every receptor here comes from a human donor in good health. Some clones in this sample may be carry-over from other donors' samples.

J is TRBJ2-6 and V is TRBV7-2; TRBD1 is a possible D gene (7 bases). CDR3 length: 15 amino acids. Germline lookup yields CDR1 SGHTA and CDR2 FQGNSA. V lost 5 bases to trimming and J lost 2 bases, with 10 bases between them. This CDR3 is CASSPRGAGANVLTF. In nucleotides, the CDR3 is TGTGCCAGCAGCCCCAGGGGGGCTGGGGCCAACGTCCTGACTTTC.

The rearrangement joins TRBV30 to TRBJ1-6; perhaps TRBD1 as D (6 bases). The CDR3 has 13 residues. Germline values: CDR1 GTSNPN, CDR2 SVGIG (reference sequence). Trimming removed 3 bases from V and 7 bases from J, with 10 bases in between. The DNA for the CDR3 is TGTGCCTGGAGGGACAGTAGAAATTCACCCCTCCACTTT. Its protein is CAWRDSRNSPLHF.

The CDR3 DNA reads as TGTGCCAGCAGGGAAATGGCGGGGGATAATTCACCCCTCCACTTT. Translating it yields CASREMAGDNSPLHF. V usage is TRBV7-9 and J usage is TRBJ1-6; a weak D match, TRBD1 (5 bases). The V end lost 6 bases, the J end lost 5 bases, and 14 bases lay between the germline ends. From germline, CDR1 is SEHNR and CDR2 FQNEAQ (reference sequence). CDR3 length equals 15 residues. The complete variable domain, with remaining parts taken from reference TRBV7-9 and TRBJ1-6, reads DTGVSQNPRHKITKRGQNVTFRCDPISEHNRLYWYRQTLGQGPEFLTYFQNEAQLEKSRLLSDRFSAERPKGSFSTLEIQRTEQGDSAMYLCASREMAGDNSPLHFGNGTRLTVT.

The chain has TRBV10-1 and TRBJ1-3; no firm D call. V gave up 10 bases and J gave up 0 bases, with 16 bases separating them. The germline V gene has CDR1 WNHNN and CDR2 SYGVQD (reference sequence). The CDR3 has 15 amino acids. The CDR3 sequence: CAIPRAGSSGNTIYF. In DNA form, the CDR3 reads TGCGCCATCCCCCGAGCGGGGAGCTCTGGAAACACCATATATTTT.

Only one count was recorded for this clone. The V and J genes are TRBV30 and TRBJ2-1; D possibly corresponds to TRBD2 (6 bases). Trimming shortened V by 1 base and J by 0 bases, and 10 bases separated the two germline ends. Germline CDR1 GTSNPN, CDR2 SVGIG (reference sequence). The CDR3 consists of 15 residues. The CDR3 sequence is CAWSGASASYNEQFF. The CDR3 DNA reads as TGTGCCTGGAGTGGGGCTAGCGCCTCCTACAATGAGCAGTTCTTC. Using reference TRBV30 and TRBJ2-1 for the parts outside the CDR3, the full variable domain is SQTIHQWPATLVQPVGSPLSLECTVEGTSNPNLYWYRQAAGRGLQLLFYSVGIGQISSEVPQNLSASRPQDRQFILSSKKLLLSDSGFYLCAWSGASASYNEQFFGPGTRLTVL.

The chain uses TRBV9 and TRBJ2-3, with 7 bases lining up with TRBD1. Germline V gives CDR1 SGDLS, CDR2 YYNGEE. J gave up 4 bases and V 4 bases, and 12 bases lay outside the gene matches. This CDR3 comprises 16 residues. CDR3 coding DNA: TGTGCCAGCAGCCGCGGCCCGACAGGGAGCTCAGATACGCAGTATTTT. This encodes CASSRGPTGSSDTQYF.

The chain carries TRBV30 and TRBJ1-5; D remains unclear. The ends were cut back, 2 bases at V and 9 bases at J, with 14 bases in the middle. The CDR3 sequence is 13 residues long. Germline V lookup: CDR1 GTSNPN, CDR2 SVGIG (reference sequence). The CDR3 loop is CAWSRPYGMPQHF. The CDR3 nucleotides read TGTGCCTGGAGTAGGCCGTACGGGATGCCCCAGCATTTT.

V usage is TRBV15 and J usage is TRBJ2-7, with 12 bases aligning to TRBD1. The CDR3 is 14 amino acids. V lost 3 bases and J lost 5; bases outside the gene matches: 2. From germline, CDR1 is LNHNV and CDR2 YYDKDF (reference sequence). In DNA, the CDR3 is TGTGCCACCAGCAGCGGGACAGGGGGCAACGAGCAGTACTTC. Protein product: CATSSGTGGNEQYF.

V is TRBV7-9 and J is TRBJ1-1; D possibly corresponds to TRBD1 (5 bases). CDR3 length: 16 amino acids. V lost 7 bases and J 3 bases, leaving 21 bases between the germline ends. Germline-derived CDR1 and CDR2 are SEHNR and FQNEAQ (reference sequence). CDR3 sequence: CASTSSGARGDTEAFF. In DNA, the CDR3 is TGTGCCAGCACCTCTAGCGGGGCGCGGGGGGACACTGAAGCTTTCTTT. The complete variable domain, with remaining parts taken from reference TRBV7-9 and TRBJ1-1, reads DTGVSQNPRHKITKRGQNVTFRCDPISEHNRLYWYRQTLGQGPEFLTYFQNEAQLEKSRLLSDRFSAERPKGSFSTLEIQRTEQGDSAMYLCASTSSGARGDTEAFFGQGTRLTVV.

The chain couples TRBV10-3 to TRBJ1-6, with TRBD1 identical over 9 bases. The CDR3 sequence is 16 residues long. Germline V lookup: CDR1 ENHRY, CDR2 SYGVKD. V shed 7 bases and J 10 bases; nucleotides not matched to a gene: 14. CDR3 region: CAITRTGVLFGSPLHF. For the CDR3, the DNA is TGTGCCATCACTCGGACAGGGGTTCTTTTTGGCTCACCCCTCCACTTT.

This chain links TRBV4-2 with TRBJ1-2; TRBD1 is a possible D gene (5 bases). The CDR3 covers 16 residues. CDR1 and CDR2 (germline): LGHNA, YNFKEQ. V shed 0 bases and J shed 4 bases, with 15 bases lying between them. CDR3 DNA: TGTGCCAGCAGCCAAGAATCAGTCGGGGGGACCTATGGCTACACCTTC. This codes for CASSQESVGGTYGYTF.

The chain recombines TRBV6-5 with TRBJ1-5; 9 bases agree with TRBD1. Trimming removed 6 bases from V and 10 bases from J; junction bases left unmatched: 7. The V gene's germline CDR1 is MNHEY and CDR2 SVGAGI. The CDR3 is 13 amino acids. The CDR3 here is CASRGQGAGPQHF. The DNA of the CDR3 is TGTGCCAGCAGGGGACAGGGAGCGGGACCCCAGCATTTT.

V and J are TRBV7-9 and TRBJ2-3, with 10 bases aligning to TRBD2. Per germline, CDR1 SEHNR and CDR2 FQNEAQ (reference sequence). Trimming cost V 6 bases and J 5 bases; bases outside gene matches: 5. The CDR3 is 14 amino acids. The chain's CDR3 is CASSKREGRDTQYF. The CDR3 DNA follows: TGTGCCAGCAGTAAGCGGGAGGGCAGAGATACGCAGTATTTT.

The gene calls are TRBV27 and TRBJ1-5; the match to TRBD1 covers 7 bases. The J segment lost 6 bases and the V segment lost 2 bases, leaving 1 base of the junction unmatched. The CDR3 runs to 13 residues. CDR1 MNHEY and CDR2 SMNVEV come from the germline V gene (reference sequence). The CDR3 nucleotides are TGTGCCAGCAGTTTAACAGGGGTTCAGCCCCAGCATTTT. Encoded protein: CASSLTGVQPQHF.